This note documents a single TCR beta chain sequence. This table comes from immunoSEQ multiplex PCR, and its TCRdb copy is limited to in-frame clones, with some not included. Of 70,000 to 100,000 clones listed, roughly 90% are singletons. This sample is part of a study of T cell changes during pregnancy in multiple sclerosis. In germline, CDR1 is SQVTM, CDR2 ANQGSEA. V shed 6 bases and J shed 4 bases, with 22 bases lying between them. This CDR3 has 15 residues. This TCR derives from a female donor with multiple sclerosis, enrolled in a pregnancy study. The chain links TRBV29-1 to TRBJ2-7; unclear D gene. The sequences come from peripheral blood, collected in the first trimester of pregnancy. This CDR3 reads CSVVDPGRPRYEQYF. DNA for the CDR3: TGCAGCGTCGTCGACCCTGGCCGACCCAGGTACGAGCAGTACTTC.